This T cell receptor (beta chain) originates from a study of blood T cell repertoires in COVID-19. Study at large: The study drew acute and convalescent COVID-19 samples from the United States, Italy and Spain.

The ends lost 4 bases at V and 4 bases at J; junction bases unmatched: 11. This CDR3 region has 18 residues. Germline CDR1 is SEHNR and CDR2 is FQNEAQ (reference sequence). Profiling relied on immunoSEQ multiplex PCR, and the TCRdb table lists in-frame clones only, not all of them. Among approximately 82,000 clones listed, more than 85% were seen once. Study members were between about 18 and 100 years old and lived in around 24 US regions. This chain joins TRBV7-9 and TRBJ2-6, with TRBD1 matching over 9 bases. The sequencing sample was made of PBMCs or T cells enriched from blood (not recorded which). The receptor's source is a woman between 50 and 59 years old with acute COVID-19. In DNA form, the CDR3 reads TGTGCCAGCAGCTCGCCGGGACAGGGATATTCCGGGGCCAACGTCCTGACTTTC. Residues: CASSSPGQGYSGANVLTF.